This entry concerns a single TCR beta chain. Its target is not known. Other nucleotide sequences from this sample produce the same CDR3. The data were taken from a study of cytomegalovirus exposure and HLA in healthy donors. The donors gave bone marrow, and they were healthy. PCR employed 60 Vbeta and 13 Jbeta primers. Measured with immunoSEQ multiplex PCR; TCRdb has only the in-frame clones, and not every one. The table shows around 180,000 clones, with 84% occurring only once. Study-wide findings and caveats: When analyzed later, the rates of TCR association showed variation by HLA locus, with DRB1 the most and HLA-C the fewest. Reports state that TCR beta sequences accurately predicted most subjects' HLA-A and HLA-B alleles. Association with HLA alleles at 0.05 false discovery rate was found for some 18,000 TCR beta sequences in a later analysis.

Per germline, CDR1 LNHDA and CDR2 SQIVND (reference sequence). V shed 5 bases and J 4 bases; nucleotides not matched to a gene: 5. The CDR3 extends over 14 amino acids. Sequenced: PBMCs. The sequence was obtained from a girl under 18 in good health and CMV-seropositive. The chain has TRBV19 and TRBJ1-2; 9 nucleotides match TRBD1. The CDR3 coding sequence is TGTGCCAGTAGTGCCGGGACAGGGACCTATGGCTACACCTTC. Its protein product is CASSAGTGTYGYTF.